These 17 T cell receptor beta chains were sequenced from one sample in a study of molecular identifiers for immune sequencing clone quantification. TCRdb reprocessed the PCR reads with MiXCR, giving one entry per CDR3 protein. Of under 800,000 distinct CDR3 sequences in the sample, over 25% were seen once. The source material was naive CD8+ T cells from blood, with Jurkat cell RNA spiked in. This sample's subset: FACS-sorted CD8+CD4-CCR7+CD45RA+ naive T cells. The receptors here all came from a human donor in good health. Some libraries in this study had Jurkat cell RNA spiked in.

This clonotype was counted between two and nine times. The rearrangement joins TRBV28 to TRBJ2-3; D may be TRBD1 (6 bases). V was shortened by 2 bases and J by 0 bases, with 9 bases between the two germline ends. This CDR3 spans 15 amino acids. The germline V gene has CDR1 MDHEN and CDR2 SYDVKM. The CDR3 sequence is CASSLQGFSTDTQYF. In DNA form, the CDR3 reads TGTGCCAGCAGTTTACAGGGGTTTAGCACAGATACGCAGTATTTT.

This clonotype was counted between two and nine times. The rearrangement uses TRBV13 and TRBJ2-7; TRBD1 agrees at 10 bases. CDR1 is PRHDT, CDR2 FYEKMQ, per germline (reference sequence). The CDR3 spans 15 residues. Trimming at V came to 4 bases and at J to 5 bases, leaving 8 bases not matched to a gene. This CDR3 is CASSSAGQGGDEQYF. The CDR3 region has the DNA TGTGCCAGCAGCTCAGCCGGACAGGGGGGGGACGAGCAGTACTTC.

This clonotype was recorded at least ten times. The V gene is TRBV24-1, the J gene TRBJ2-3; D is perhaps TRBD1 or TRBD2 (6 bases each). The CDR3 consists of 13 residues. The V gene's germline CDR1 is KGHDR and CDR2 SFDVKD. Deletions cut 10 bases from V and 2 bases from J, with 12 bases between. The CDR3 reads CATGGFDTDTQYF. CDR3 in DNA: TGTGCCACGGGGGGCTTCGACACAGATACGCAGTATTTT.

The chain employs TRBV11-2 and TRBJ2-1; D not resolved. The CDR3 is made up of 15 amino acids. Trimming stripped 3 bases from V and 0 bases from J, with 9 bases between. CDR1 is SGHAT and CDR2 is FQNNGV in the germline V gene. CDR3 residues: CASSFQASSYNEQFF. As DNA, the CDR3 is TGTGCCAGCAGCTTCCAAGCGAGCTCCTACAATGAGCAGTTCTTC.

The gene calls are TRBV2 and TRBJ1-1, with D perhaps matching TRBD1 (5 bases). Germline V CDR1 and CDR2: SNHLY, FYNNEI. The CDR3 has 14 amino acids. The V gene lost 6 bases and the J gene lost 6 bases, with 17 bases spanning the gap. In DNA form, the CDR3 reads TGTGCCAGCAGCCCAGGGCCCATGGTCGCTGAAGCTTTCTTT. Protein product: CASSPGPMVAEAFF.

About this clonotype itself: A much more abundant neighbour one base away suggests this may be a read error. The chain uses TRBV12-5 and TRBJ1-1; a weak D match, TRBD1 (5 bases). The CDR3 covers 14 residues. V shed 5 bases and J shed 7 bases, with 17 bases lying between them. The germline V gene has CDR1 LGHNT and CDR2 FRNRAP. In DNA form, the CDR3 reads TGTGCTAGTGGTCTCAACGGGGGGACTAATGAAGCTTTCTTT. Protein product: CASGLNGGTNEAFF.

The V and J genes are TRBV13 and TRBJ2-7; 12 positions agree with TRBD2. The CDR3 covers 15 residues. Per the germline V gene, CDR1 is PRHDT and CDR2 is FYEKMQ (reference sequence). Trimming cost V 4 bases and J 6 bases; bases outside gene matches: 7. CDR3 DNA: TGTGCCAGCAGCTCGACTAGCGGGAGATACAGCGAGCAGTACTTC. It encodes CASSSTSGRYSEQYF.

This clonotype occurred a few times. Here the CDR3 DNA reads TGTGCCAGCAGTGAATACGGGGCCGCTAGAGAAGCTTTCTTT. Translation: CASSEYGAAREAFF. The J gene is TRBJ1-1, the V gene TRBV6-1, with D tentatively TRBD1 (5 bases). The V gene's germline CDR1 is MNHNS and CDR2 SASEGT. Trimming left V 2 bases short and J 8 bases short, with 15 bases between. This CDR3 is 14 amino acids long.

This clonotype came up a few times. The CDR3 DNA reads TGCAGTGCTAGAGAGGTGGGAGCGGGGCAGGTAAGCTACGAGCAGTACTTC. It codes for CSAREVGAGQVSYEQYF. V usage is TRBV20-1 and J usage is TRBJ2-7; TRBD2 aligns across 7 bases. There are 17 residues in the CDR3. The ends lost 0 bases at V and 3 bases at J; junction bases unmatched: 14. The V gene's germline CDR1 is DFQATT and CDR2 SNEGSKA (reference sequence).

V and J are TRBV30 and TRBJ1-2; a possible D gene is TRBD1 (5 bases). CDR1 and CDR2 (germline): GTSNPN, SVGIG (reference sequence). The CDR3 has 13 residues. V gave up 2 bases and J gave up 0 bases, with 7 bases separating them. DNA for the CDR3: TGTGCCTGGAGTACGACAGCTAACTATGGCTACACCTTC. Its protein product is CAWSTTANYGYTF.

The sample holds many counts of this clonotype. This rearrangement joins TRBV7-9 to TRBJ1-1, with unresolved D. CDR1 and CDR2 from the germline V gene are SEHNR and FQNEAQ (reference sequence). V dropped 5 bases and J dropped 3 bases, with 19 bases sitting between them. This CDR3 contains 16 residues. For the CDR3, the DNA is TGTGCCAGCAGCCCTACTTCATTCGAAGCGGACACTGAAGCTTTCTTT. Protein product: CASSPTSFEADTEAFF.

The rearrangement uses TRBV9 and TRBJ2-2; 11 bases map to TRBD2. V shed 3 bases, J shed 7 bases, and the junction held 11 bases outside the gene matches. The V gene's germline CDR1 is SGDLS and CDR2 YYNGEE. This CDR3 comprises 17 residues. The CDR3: CASSARLAGYMGGELFF. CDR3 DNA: TGTGCCAGCAGCGCCCGACTAGCGGGGTACATGGGCGGGGAGCTGTTTTTT.

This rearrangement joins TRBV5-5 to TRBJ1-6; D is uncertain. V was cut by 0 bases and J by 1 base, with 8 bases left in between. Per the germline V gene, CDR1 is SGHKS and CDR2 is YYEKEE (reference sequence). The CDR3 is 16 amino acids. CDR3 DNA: TGTGCCAGCAGCTTGGGAGTAACGTCCTATAATTCACCCCTCCACTTT. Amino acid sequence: CASSLGVTSYNSPLHF.

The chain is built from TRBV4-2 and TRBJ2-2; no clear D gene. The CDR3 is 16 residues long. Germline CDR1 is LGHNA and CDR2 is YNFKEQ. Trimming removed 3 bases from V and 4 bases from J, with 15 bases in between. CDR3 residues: CASSHQKWALTGELFF. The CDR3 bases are TGTGCCAGCAGCCACCAGAAGTGGGCGCTCACCGGGGAGCTGTTTTTT.

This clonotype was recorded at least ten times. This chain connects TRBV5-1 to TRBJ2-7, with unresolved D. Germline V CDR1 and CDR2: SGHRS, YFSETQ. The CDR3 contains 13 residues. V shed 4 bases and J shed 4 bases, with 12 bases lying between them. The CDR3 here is CASSPGRSYEQYF. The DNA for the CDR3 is TGCGCCAGCAGCCCCGGACGGAGTTACGAGCAGTACTTC.

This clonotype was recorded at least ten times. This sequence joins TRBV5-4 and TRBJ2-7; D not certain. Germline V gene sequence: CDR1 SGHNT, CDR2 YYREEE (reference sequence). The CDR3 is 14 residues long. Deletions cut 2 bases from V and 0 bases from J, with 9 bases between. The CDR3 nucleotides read TGTGCCAGCAGCTTTGCAGGAAACTCCTACGAGCAGTACTTC. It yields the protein CASSFAGNSYEQYF.

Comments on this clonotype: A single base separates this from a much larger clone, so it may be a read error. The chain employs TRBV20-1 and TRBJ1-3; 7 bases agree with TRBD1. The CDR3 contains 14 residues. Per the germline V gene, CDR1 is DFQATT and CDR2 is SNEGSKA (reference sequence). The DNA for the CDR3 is TGCAATGCTAGAGAAGGGGGCACTGGAAACACCATATATTTT. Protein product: CNAREGGTGNTIYF.